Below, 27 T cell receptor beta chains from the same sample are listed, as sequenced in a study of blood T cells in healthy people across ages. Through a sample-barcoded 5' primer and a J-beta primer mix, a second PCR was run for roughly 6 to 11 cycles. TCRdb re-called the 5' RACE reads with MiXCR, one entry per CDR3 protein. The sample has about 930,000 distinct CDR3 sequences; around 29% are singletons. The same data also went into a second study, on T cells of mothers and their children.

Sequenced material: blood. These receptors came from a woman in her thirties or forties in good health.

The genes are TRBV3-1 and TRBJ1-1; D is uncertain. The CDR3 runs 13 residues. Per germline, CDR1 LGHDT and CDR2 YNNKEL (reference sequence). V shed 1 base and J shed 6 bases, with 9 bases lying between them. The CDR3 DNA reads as TGTGCCAGCAGCCAAGCAAGGAGCGCTGAAGCTTTCTTT. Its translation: CASSQARSAEAFF. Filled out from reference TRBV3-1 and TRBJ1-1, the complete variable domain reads DTAVSQTPKYLVTQMGNDKSIKCEQNLGHDTMYWYKQDSKKFLKIMFSYNNKELIINETVPNRFSPKSPDKAHLNLHINSLELGDSAVYFCASSQARSAEAFFGQGTRLTVV.

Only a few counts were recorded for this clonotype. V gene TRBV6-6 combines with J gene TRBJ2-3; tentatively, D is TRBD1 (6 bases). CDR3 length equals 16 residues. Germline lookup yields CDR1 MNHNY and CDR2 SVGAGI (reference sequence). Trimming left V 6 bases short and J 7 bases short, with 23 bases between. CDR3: CASRPTQGADRNTQYF. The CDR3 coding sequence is TGTGCCAGCAGACCTACACAGGGCGCCGATCGGAATACGCAGTATTTT.

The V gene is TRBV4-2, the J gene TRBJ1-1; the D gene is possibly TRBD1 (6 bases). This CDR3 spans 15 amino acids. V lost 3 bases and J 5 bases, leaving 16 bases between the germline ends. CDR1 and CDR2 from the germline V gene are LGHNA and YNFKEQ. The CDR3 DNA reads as TGTGCCAGCAGCCAGGAGAACAGGGTTGGAACTGAAGCTTTCTTT. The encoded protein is CASSQENRVGTEAFF.

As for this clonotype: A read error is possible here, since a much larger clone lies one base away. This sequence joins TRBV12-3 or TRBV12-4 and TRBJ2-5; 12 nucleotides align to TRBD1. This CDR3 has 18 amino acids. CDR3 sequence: CAGSSATGTGGTTKTQYF. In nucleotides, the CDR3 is TGTGCCGGCAGTTCCGCGACCGGGACAGGGGGCACAACAAAGACCCAGTACTTC.

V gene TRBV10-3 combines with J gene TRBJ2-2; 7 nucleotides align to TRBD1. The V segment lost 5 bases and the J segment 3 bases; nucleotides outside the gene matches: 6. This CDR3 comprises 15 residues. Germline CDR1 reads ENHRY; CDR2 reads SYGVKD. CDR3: CAISKQGSHTGELFF. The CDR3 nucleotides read TGTGCCATCAGTAAACAGGGGTCGCACACCGGGGAGCTGTTTTTT.

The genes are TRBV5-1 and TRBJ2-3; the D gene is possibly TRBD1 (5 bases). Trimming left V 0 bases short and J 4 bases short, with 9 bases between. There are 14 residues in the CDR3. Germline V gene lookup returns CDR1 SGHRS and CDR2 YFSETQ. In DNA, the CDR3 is TGCGCCAGCAGCTTGGAGGGGTTTGCAGATACGCAGTATTTT. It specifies CASSLEGFADTQYF.

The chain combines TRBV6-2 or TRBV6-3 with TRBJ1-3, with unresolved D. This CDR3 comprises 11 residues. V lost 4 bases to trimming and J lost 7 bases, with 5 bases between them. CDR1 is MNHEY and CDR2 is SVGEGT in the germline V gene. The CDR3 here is CASSLKNTIYF. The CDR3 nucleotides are TGTGCCAGCAGTTTGAAGAACACCATATATTTT.

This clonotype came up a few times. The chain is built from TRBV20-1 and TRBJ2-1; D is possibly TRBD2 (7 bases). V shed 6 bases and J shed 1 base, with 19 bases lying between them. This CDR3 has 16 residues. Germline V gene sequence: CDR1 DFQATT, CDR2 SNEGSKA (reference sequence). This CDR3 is CSALVRGGASYNEQFF. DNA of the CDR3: TGCAGTGCGCTGGTCCGTGGGGGGGCGTCCTACAATGAGCAGTTCTTC.

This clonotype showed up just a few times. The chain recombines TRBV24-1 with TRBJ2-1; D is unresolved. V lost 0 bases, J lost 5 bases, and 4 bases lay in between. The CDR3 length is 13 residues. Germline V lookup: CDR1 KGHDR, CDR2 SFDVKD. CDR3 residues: CATSDLLNNEQFF. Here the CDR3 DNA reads TGTGCCACCAGTGATTTGCTTAACAATGAGCAGTTCTTC.

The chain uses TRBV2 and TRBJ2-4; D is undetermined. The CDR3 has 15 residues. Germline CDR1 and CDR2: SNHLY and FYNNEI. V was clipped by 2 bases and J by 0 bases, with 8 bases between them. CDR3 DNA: TGTGCCAGCAGTGAACGGCTTCTAGCCAAAAACATTCAGTACTTC. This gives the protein CASSERLLAKNIQYF.

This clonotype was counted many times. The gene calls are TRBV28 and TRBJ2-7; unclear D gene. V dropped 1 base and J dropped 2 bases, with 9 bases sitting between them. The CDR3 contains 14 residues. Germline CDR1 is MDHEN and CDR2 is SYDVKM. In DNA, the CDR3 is TGTGCCAGCAGTTTATTACATGCGGCCTACGAGCAGTACTTC. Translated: CASSLLHAAYEQYF.

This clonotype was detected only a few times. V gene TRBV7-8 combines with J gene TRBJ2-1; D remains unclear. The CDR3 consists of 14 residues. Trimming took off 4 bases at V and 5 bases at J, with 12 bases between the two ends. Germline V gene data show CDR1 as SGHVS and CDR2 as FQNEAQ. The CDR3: CASSWPAGNNEQFF. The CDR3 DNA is TGTGCCAGCAGCTGGCCCGCTGGCAACAATGAGCAGTTCTTC.

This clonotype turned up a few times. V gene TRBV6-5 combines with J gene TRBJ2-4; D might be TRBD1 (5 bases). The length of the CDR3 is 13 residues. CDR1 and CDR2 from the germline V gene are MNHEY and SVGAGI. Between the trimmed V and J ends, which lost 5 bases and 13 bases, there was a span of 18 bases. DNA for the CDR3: TGTGCCAGCAGTAGGGCAGGGTCAAATGAGCAGTACTTC. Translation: CASSRAGSNEQYF.

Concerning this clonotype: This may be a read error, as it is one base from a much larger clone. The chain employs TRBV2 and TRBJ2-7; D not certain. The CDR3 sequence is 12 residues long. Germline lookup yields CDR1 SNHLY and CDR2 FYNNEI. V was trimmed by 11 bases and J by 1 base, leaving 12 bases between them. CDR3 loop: CACKVESYEQYF. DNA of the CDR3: TGTGCCTGCAAAGTAGAATCCTACGAGCAGTACTTC.

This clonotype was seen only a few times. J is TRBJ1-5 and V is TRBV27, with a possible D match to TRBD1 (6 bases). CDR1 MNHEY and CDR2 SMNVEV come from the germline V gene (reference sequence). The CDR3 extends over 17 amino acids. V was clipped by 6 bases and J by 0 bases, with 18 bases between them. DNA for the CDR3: TGTGCCAGCAGACCGGGAACAGGGACCTATAGCAATCAGCCCCAGCATTTT. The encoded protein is CASRPGTGTYSNQPQHF.

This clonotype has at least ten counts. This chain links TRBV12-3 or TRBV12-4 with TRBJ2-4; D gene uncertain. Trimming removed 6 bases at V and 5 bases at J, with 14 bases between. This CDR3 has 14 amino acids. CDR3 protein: CASSYSDLQNIQYF. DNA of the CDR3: TGTGCCAGCAGCTATTCTGACCTCCAAAACATTCAGTACTTC.

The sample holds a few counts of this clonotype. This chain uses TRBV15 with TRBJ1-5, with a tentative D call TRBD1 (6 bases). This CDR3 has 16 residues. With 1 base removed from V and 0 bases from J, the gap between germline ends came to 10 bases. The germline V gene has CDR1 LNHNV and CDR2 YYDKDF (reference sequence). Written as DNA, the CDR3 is TGTGCCACCAGCAGAGGAAACAGGGATAGCAATCAGCCCCAGCATTTT. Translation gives CATSRGNRDSNQPQHF.

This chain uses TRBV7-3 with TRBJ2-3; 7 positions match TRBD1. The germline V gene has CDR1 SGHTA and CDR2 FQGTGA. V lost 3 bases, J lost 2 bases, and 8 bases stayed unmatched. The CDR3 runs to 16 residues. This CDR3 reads CASSLLPGQNTDTQYF. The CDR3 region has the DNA TGTGCCAGCAGCTTGCTGCCGGGACAGAACACAGATACGCAGTATTTT.

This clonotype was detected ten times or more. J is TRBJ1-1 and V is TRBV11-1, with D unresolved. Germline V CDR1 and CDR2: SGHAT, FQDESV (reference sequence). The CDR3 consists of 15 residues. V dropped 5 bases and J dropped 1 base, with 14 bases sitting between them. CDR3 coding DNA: TGTGCCAGCAGCGGGAGGCGGACCACGAACACTGAAGCTTTCTTT. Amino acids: CASSGRRTTNTEAFF.

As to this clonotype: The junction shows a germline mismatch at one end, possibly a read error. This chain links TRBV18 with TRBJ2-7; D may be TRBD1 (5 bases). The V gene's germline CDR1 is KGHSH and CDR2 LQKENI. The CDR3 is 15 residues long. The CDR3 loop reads CASSPPVTASYERYF. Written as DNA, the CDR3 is TGTGCCAGCTCACCACCGGTGACAGCTTCCTACGAGCGGTACTTC.

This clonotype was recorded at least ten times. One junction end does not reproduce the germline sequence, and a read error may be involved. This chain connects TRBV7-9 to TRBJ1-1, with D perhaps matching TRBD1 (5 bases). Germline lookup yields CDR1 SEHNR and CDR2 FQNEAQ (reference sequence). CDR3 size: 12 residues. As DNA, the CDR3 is TGCGCCAGCAGTGGGGGGGGCACTGAAGCTTTCTTT. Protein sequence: CASSGGGTEAFF.

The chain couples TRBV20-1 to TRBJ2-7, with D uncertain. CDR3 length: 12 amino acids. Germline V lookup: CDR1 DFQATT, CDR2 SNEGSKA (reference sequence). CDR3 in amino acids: CGPRAPPYEQYF. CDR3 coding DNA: TGCGGCCCTCGGGCCCCCCCCTACGAGCAGTACTTC.

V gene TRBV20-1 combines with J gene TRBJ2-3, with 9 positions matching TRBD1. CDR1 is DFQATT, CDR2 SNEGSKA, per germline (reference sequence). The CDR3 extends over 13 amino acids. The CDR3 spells CRGDRVAPDTQYF. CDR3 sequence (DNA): TGCAGAGGGGACAGGGTCGCTCCAGATACGCAGTATTTT.

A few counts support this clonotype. CDR3 loop: CASTSGEEQFF. The CDR3, as DNA: TGTGCCAGTACTAGCGGGGAAGAGCAGTTCTTC. The chain employs TRBV12-3 or TRBV12-4 and TRBJ2-1; TRBD2 matches 10 bases. The CDR3 contains 11 residues. The V gene end was trimmed by 9 bases and the J gene end by 10 bases; junction bases not matched to a gene: 3.

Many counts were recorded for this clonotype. The CDR3 DNA follows: TGTGCCAGCGGACCACTGAGGTACAATGAGCAGTTCTTC. It encodes CASGPLRYNEQFF. This rearrangement joins TRBV12-3 or TRBV12-4 to TRBJ2-1; D is undetermined. The CDR3 covers 13 residues. The V end lost 8 bases, the J end lost 4 bases, and 12 bases lay between the germline ends.

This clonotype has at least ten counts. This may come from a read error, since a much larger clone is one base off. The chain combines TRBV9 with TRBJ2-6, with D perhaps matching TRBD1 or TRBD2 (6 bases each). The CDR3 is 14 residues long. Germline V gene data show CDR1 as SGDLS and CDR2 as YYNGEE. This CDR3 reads CASSAQRGANVRTF. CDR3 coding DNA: TGTGCCAGCAGCGCCCAAAGGGGGGCCAACGTCCGGACTTTC.

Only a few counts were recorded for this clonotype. The CDR3 loop is CASRPQGLNYGYTF. The CDR3 nucleotides are TGCGCCAGCAGGCCGCAGGGTCTTAACTATGGCTACACCTTC. The chain joins TRBV5-1 to TRBJ1-2, with D possibly TRBD1 on 5 matching bases. The CDR3 totals 14 residues. V lost 5 bases and J 1 base, leaving 12 bases between the germline ends. Germline V gene data show CDR1 as SGHRS and CDR2 as YFSETQ.